These 25 T cell receptor beta chains came from one sample sequenced in a study of cytomegalovirus exposure and HLA in healthy donors. PCR used 60 Vbeta primers and 13 Jbeta primers. The table came from immunoSEQ multiplex PCR; TCRdb's copy has only in-frame clones and leaves some out. The sample lists over 75,000 clones, around three quarters occurring once. Sequencing was performed on PBMCs. Source of these receptors: a male donor in good health and CMV-seropositive.

The chain carries TRBV4-1 and TRBJ1-1, with 9 bases identical to TRBD1. From germline, CDR1 is MGHRA and CDR2 YSYEKL. The CDR3 is 15 residues long. After removal of 4 bases from V and 1 base from J, the junction contained 4 bases not matched to a gene. The CDR3 loop reads CASSLQGAENTEAFF. The DNA for the CDR3 is TGCGCCAGCAGCCTACAGGGGGCCGAGAACACTGAAGCTTTCTTT.

V and J are TRBV4-1 and TRBJ2-7, with 9 bases matching TRBD1. The CDR3 covers 14 residues. The V gene's germline CDR1 is MGHRA and CDR2 YSYEKL. Trimming at V came to 2 bases and at J to 4 bases, leaving 3 bases not matched to a gene. CDR3 bases: TGCGCCAGCAGCCAATGGACAGGGGTTTACGAGCAGTACTTC. It translates to CASSQWTGVYEQYF.

The rearrangement uses TRBV29-1 and TRBJ2-7; 9 bases fit TRBD1. The CDR3 is 12 amino acids. Germline V gives CDR1 SQVTM, CDR2 ANQGSEA. With V trimmed by 5 bases and J by 5 bases, 4 bases remained unmatched. CDR3 sequence: CSVRQGVNEQYF. In nucleotides, the CDR3 is TGCAGCGTTAGACAGGGGGTGAACGAGCAGTACTTC.

This clone was counted a single time. The CDR3 bases are TGCGCCAGCAGCCAAGGAGGCAGGGACAGCTATGGCTACACCTTC. This sequence encodes CASSQGGRDSYGYTF. The genes are TRBV4-1 and TRBJ1-2, with TRBD1 identical over 7 bases. V gave up 1 base and J gave up 4 bases; unmatched junction bases: 6. The CDR3 runs 15 residues. In germline, CDR1 is MGHRA, CDR2 YSYEKL.

The DNA for the CDR3 is TGCAGCGTTGAATTACAGGGTCGGGTGTCTGTCCAAGAGACCCAGTACTTC. Amino acids: CSVELQGRVSVQETQYF. The chain recombines TRBV29-1 with TRBJ2-5, with D possibly being TRBD1 (6 bases). CDR1 SQVTM and CDR2 ANQGSEA come from the germline V gene. This CDR3 has 17 amino acids. V was cut by 2 bases and J by 1 base, with 20 bases left in between.

This chain uses TRBV4-1 with TRBJ1-2, with TRBD1 matching over 8 bases. The junction had 7 bases not matched to a gene; V was cut back by 9 bases and J by 4 bases. Germline V gives CDR1 MGHRA, CDR2 YSYEKL. The CDR3 is 13 amino acids. CDR3 DNA sequence: TGCGCCAGTGCCCAGGGGGCAAGCTATGGCTACACCTTC. Its protein product is CASAQGASYGYTF.

The CDR3 sequence is CASSLPQIEAQYF. CDR3 sequence (DNA): TGCGCCAGCAGCTTACCCCAGATCGAGGCCCAGTACTTC. V and J are TRBV5-1 and TRBJ2-5; D remains unclear. Germline V CDR1 and CDR2: SGHRS, YFSETQ. There are 13 residues in the CDR3. V lost 2 bases and J lost 9, with 14 bases in between.

Of note for this clone: Other DNA sequences of this sample code for an identical CDR3. The chain uses TRBV7-9 and TRBJ1-1; the match to TRBD1 covers 8 bases. The V gene end was trimmed by 5 bases and the J gene end by 3 bases; junction bases not matched to a gene: 2. This CDR3 region has 13 residues. Germline V gene data show CDR1 as SEHNR and CDR2 as FQNEAQ (reference sequence). CDR3 DNA sequence: TGTGCCAGCAGCCTGACAGGGGACACTGAAGCTTTCTTT. It translates to CASSLTGDTEAFF.

This rearrangement joins TRBV7-8 to TRBJ1-4; no definite D call. Germline-derived CDR1 and CDR2 are SGHVS and FQNEAQ. V was shortened by 0 bases and J by 2 bases, with 13 bases between the two germline ends. This CDR3 has 17 amino acids. CDR3: CASSLARVPGTNEKLFF. The CDR3 nucleotides are TGTGCCAGCAGCTTAGCGCGGGTACCGGGGACTAATGAAAAACTGTTTTTT.

The chain recombines TRBV2 with TRBJ1-3; TRBD1 agrees at 7 bases. Germline lookup yields CDR1 SNHLY and CDR2 FYNNEI. The CDR3 contains 14 residues. V shed 4 bases and J 3 bases; nucleotides not matched to a gene: 3. The CDR3 reads CASSGRDSGNTIYF. In DNA, the CDR3 is TGTGCCAGCAGTGGGAGGGACAGTGGAAACACCATATATTTT. Combining the CDR3 with reference TRBV2 and TRBJ1-3 gives the whole variable domain EPEVTQTPSHQVTQMGQEVILRCVPISNHLYFYWYRQILGQKVEFLVSFYNNEISEKSEIFDDQFSVERPDGSNFTLKIRSTKLEDSAMYFCASSGRDSGNTIYFGEGSWLTVV.

The chain couples TRBV6-5 to TRBJ2-1; 10 nucleotides match TRBD1. Germline V gene data show CDR1 as MNHEY and CDR2 as SVGAGI. V lost 3 bases and J lost 5; bases outside the gene matches: 4. The CDR3 totals 15 residues. The CDR3 protein is CASSYQGQGDNEQFF. For the CDR3, the DNA is TGTGCCAGCAGTTATCAAGGACAGGGGGACAATGAGCAGTTCTTC.

V and J are TRBV14 and TRBJ1-4; TRBD1 is a possible D gene (5 bases). V lost 1 base and J lost 4, with 10 bases in between. Germline lookup yields CDR1 SGHDN and CDR2 FVKESK. This CDR3 has 15 residues. In DNA, the CDR3 is TGTGCCAGCAGCCAAGGGTGGGGCTTTAATGAAAAACTGTTTTTT. Protein sequence: CASSQGWGFNEKLFF.

V gene TRBV12-5 combines with J gene TRBJ1-2, with a possible D match to TRBD1 (6 bases). The V and J ends lost 6 bases and 6 bases respectively, with 20 bases between them. The CDR3 contains 15 residues. In germline, CDR1 is LGHNT, CDR2 FRNRAP. CDR3 residues: CASGLNGGRSDGYTF. CDR3 DNA: TGTGCTAGTGGCTTAAACGGGGGGCGGTCGGATGGCTACACCTTC.

This chain links TRBV5-1 with TRBJ2-1; the match to TRBD2 covers 11 bases. V lost 0 bases, J lost 10 bases, and 6 bases stayed unmatched. This CDR3 contains 15 residues. The germline V gene has CDR1 SGHRS and CDR2 YFSETQ. CDR3 DNA: TGCGCCAGCAGCTTGGCGACTAGCGGGGTCCCGGAGCAGTTCTTC. Amino acid sequence: CASSLATSGVPEQFF.

The sample holds a few counts of this clone. V usage is TRBV5-1 and J usage is TRBJ1-1; TRBD1 matches 10 bases. The ends lost 1 base at V and 7 bases at J; junction bases unmatched: 4. This CDR3 has 14 residues. Germline loops: CDR1 SGHRS, CDR2 YFSETQ. The CDR3 sequence is CASSLRTGGDEAFF. As DNA, the CDR3 is TGCGCCAGCAGCTTGCGGACAGGGGGTGATGAAGCTTTCTTT.

The rearrangement uses TRBV9 and TRBJ2-7; D remains unclear. Between the trimmed V and J ends, which lost 0 bases and 0 bases, there was a span of 10 bases. Germline V lookup: CDR1 SGDLS, CDR2 YYNGEE. The CDR3 is 15 amino acids. The CDR3 loop reads CASSVGSGFSYEQYF. CDR3 DNA sequence: TGTGCCAGCAGCGTAGGATCAGGCTTCTCCTACGAGCAGTACTTC.

The genes are TRBV7-2 and TRBJ1-6, with D possibly being TRBD1 (5 bases). CDR1 is SGHTA, CDR2 FQGNSA, per germline. CDR3 length: 16 amino acids. The V end lost 2 bases, the J end lost 7 bases, and 15 bases lay between the germline ends. The CDR3 protein is CASSLLGPTVNSPLHF. The CDR3 DNA follows: TGTGCCAGCAGCTTACTGGGGCCTACGGTCAATTCACCCCTCCACTTT.

V and J are TRBV14 and TRBJ2-2; weak D call: TRBD2 (6 bases). Between the trimmed V and J ends, which lost 0 bases and 6 bases, there was a span of 20 bases. Per the germline V gene, CDR1 is SGHDN and CDR2 is FVKESK. This CDR3 is 18 amino acids long. The CDR3: CASSQDARLVFSPGELFF. CDR3 coding DNA: TGTGCCAGCAGCCAAGATGCACGACTAGTCTTCAGCCCCGGGGAGCTGTTTTTT.

The chain joins TRBV4-3 to TRBJ1-1; TRBD1 matches at 7 bases. V was pared by 4 bases and J by 6 bases, with 5 bases of the junction left unmatched. Germline lookup yields CDR1 LGHNA and CDR2 YSLEER. CDR3 length equals 13 residues. The CDR3 here is CASSLSQGAEAFF. CDR3 bases: TGCGCCAGCAGCCTTAGTCAGGGGGCTGAAGCTTTCTTT.

This chain uses TRBV5-6 with TRBJ1-6; TRBD1 matches at 8 bases. After removal of 0 bases from V and 5 bases from J, the junction contained 1 base not matched to a gene. Germline V gene lookup returns CDR1 SGHDT and CDR2 YYEEEE. CDR3 length equals 15 residues. The CDR3 sequence: CASSLGTGNNSPLHF. CDR3 DNA: TGTGCCAGCAGCTTGGGGACAGGGAATAATTCACCCCTCCACTTT. The full variable domain, in which reference TRBV5-6 and TRBJ1-6 provide the parts outside the CDR3, is DAGVTQSPTHLIKTRGQQVTLRCSPKSGHDTVSWYQQALGQGPQFIFQYYEEEERQRGNFPDRFSGHQFPNYSSELNVNALLLGDSALYLCASSLGTGNNSPLHFGNGTRLTVT.

The CDR3 bases are TGTGCCAGCAGTTTATCGAGGACAGGGACTGGAAACACCATATATTTT. It codes for CASSLSRTGTGNTIYF. The chain links TRBV27 to TRBJ1-3, with 8 bases aligning to TRBD1. J was trimmed by 2 bases and V by 0 bases; bases with no gene match: 3. The CDR3 runs 16 residues. Germline CDR1 is MNHEY and CDR2 is SMNVEV (reference sequence).

The chain links TRBV6-4 to TRBJ1-5; D uncertain. The V and J ends lost 2 bases and 4 bases respectively, with 12 bases between them. The CDR3 runs to 15 residues. Germline V lookup: CDR1 MRHNA, CDR2 SNTAGT. CDR3 region: CASSDRRVRNQPQHF. For the CDR3, the DNA is TGTGCCAGCAGTGACAGGAGGGTCCGTAATCAGCCCCAGCATTTT.

V and J are TRBV30 and TRBJ1-1, with TRBD1 identical over 7 bases. V was pared by 4 bases and J by 1 base, with 3 bases of the junction left unmatched. CDR3 size: 13 residues. In germline, CDR1 is GTSNPN, CDR2 SVGIG (reference sequence). Written as DNA, the CDR3 is TGTGCCTGGACCCGACAGGGGAACACTGAAGCTTTCTTT. Protein product: CAWTRQGNTEAFF.

This chain joins TRBV2 and TRBJ1-1, with D possibly matching TRBD1 (6 bases). The V end lost 3 bases, the J end lost 4 bases, and 9 bases lay between the germline ends. Germline-derived CDR1 and CDR2 are SNHLY and FYNNEI. The CDR3 is made up of 13 amino acids. The CDR3 protein is CASSEGAGTEAFF. The DNA of the CDR3 is TGTGCCAGCAGTGAGGGGGCCGGCACTGAAGCTTTCTTT.

The V and J genes are TRBV29-1 and TRBJ2-6; 8 bases map to TRBD2. Unmatched junction bases numbered 16, after V lost 1 base and J lost 2 bases. CDR1 and CDR2 (germline): SQVTM, ANQGSEA. The CDR3 extends over 20 amino acids. CDR3 nucleotide sequence: TGCAGCGTTGAAGCTTCCTCGGGGGGGACCCTGTCTACTGGGGCCAACGTCCTGACTTTC. Encoded protein: CSVEASSGGTLSTGANVLTF.